Shown below are 3 T cell receptor beta chains from a single sample sequenced in a study of T-cell reconstitution after alpha-beta-depleted transplantation in children. Unique molecular identifiers featured in how the TCRbeta library was prepared. TCRdb re-called the PCR reads with MiXCR, one entry per CDR3 protein. The repertoire has roughly 570,000 distinct CDR3 sequences, 27% of them found once; the top ten carry 30% to 40%. Source: PBMCs, taken before TCRalphabeta/CD19-depleted stem cell transplant. The source is a boy in the first two years of life with Wiskott-Aldrich syndrome, due to receive a stem cell transplant.

This clonotype was recorded a few times. The gene calls are TRBV20-1 and TRBJ1-5; D is unclear. The CDR3 sequence is 13 residues long. V lost 1 base and J 2 bases, leaving 6 bases between the germline ends. Germline V lookup: CDR1 DFQATT, CDR2 SNEGSKA (reference sequence). DNA of the CDR3: TGCAGTGCTAGAGTAACAGGCAATCAGCCCCAGCATTTT. This gives the protein CSARVTGNQPQHF.

This clonotype was recorded a few times. This chain joins TRBV7-3 and TRBJ1-1; possibly TRBD1 for D (6 bases). The CDR3 spans 14 residues. Trimming stripped 2 bases from V and 4 bases from J, with 11 bases between. Germline CDR1 and CDR2: SGHTA and FQGTGA. CDR3 sequence: CASSLSGGVTEAFF. DNA for the CDR3: TGTGCCAGCAGCTTATCGGGGGGCGTCACTGAAGCTTTCTTT.

The chain combines TRBV28 with TRBJ2-3; TRBD2 is a possible D gene (5 bases). Germline lookup yields CDR1 MDHEN and CDR2 SYDVKM. This CDR3 comprises 14 residues. V was shortened by 2 bases and J by 5 bases, with 11 bases between the two germline ends. The CDR3 region is CASSLPIRGDTQYF. CDR3 in DNA: TGTGCCAGCAGTTTACCAATACGGGGAGATACGCAGTATTTT. The full variable domain, in which reference TRBV28 and TRBJ2-3 provide the parts outside the CDR3, is DVKVTQSSRYLVKRTGEKVFLECVQDMDHENMFWYRQDPGLGLRLIYFSYDVKMKEKGDIPEGYSVSREKKERFSLILESASTNQTSMYLCASSLPIRGDTQYFGPGTRLTVL.